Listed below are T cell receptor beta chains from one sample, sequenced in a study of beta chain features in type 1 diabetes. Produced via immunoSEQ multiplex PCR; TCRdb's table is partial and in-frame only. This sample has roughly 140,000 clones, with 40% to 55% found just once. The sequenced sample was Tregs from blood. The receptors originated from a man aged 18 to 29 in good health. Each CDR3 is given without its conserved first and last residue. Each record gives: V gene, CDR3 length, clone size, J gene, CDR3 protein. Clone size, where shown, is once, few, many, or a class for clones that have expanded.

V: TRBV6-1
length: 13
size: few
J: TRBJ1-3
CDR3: ASRSGRGGGNTIY

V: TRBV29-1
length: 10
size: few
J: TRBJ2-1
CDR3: SVGTGYNEQF

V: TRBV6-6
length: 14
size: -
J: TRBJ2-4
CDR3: ASSYPQGASKNIQY

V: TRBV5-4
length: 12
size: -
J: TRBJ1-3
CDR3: ASSLFPGGNTIY

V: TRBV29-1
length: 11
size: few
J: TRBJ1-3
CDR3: SVTDSSGNTIY

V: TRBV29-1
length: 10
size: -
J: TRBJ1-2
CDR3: SVEDGAYGYT

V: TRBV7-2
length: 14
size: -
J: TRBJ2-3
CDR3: ASSLAGRRNADTQY

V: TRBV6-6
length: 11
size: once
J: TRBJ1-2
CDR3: ASSFQQDYGYT

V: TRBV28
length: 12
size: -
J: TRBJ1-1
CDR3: ASSLRGMNTEAF

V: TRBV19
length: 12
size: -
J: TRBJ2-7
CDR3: ASKQLAGAYEQY

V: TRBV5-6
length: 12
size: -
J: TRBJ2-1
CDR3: ASSWDISYNEQF

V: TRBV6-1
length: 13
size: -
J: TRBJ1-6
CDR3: ASSEAAQIYSPLH

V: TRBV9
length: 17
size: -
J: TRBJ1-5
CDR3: ASSVIRDRGMNSNQPQH

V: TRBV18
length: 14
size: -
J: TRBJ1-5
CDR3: ASSPRGLGQNQPQH

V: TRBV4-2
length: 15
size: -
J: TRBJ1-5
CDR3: ASSPDRGGLFGQPQH

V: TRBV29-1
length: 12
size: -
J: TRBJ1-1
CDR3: SARQGDVNTEAF

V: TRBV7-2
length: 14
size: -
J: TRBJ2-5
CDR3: ASSPTSGGGQETQY

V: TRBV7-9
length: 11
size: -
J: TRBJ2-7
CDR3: ASSLAGGNEQY

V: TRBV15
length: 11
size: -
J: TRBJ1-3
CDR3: ATSRQFGNTIY

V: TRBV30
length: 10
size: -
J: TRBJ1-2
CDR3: AWSVLGYGYT